The 16 T cell receptor beta chains presented below share a single source sample, sequenced in a study of technical replicates of blood from a few donors. This table comes from immunoSEQ multiplex PCR, and its TCRdb copy is limited to in-frame clones, with some not included. The sample lists 74,000 or so clones; approximately 93% were seen once. Sample: T cells isolated from PBMCs. The receptor source for this set is a human donor in good health.

The chain recombines TRBV5-1 with TRBJ1-3; D may be TRBD1 (6 bases). Germline V gene lookup returns CDR1 SGHRS and CDR2 YFSETQ. This CDR3 has 17 amino acids. V dropped 4 bases and J dropped 0 bases, with 17 bases sitting between them. The CDR3: CASSHQGGGLSGNTIYF. CDR3 bases: TGCGCCAGCAGCCATCAAGGGGGGGGCCTCTCTGGAAACACCATATATTTT.

This sequence joins TRBV2 and TRBJ2-5; possibly TRBD2 for D (6 bases). Looked up from germline, CDR1 is SNHLY and CDR2 is FYNNEI. There are 14 residues in the CDR3. V shed 10 bases and J shed 3 bases, with 18 bases lying between them. CDR3: CATGAEWSEETQYF. The CDR3, as DNA: TGTGCCACGGGAGCGGAGTGGTCTGAAGAGACCCAGTACTTC.

The chain carries TRBV4-1 and TRBJ1-5; D is perhaps TRBD1 (5 bases). This CDR3 is built from 15 residues. Trimming cost V 1 base and J 5 bases, with 12 bases left between them. CDR1 is MGHRA and CDR2 is YSYEKL in the germline V gene. The CDR3 DNA reads TGCGCCAGCAGCCAAGCGGCGCGGGGGGATCAGCCCCAGCATTTT. Protein sequence: CASSQAARGDQPQHF.

The V gene is TRBV13, the J gene TRBJ2-7; TRBD1 might be the D (5 bases). Germline loops: CDR1 PRHDT, CDR2 FYEKMQ (reference sequence). CDR3 length: 14 amino acids. The V gene lost 2 bases and the J gene lost 0 bases, with 8 bases spanning the gap. CDR3 sequence (DNA): TGTGCCAGCAGCTTAACAGGATTCTCCTACGAGCAGTACTTC. Amino acids: CASSLTGFSYEQYF.

This sequence joins TRBV11-3 and TRBJ2-7; D ambiguous. The CDR3 is 13 residues long. Trimming pared 1 base from V and 5 bases from J, leaving 9 bases between. Germline values: CDR1 SGHNT, CDR2 YENEEA. CDR3 loop: CASSLGPVNEQYF. DNA of the CDR3: TGTGCCAGCAGCTTAGGGCCAGTCAACGAGCAGTACTTC.

The sample holds a few counts of this clone. The chain joins TRBV18 to TRBJ1-1, with D possibly being TRBD1 (5 bases). Germline loops: CDR1 KGHSH, CDR2 LQKENI. The CDR3 spans 14 residues. V was cut by 5 bases and J by 6 bases, with 16 bases left in between. The CDR3 DNA follows: TGTGCCAGCTCAGGGGGGGAGGGTCTCCCTGAAGCTTTCTTT. Amino acids: CASSGGEGLPEAFF.

The chain uses TRBV19 and TRBJ1-2; D is uncertain. Looked up from germline, CDR1 is LNHDA and CDR2 is SQIVND (reference sequence). V dropped 0 bases and J dropped 6 bases, with 8 bases sitting between them. CDR3 length: 13 amino acids. The CDR3 sequence: CASSIDLADGYTF. CDR3 coding DNA: TGTGCCAGTAGTATAGACCTCGCGGATGGCTACACCTTC.

This clone appeared once. The chain combines TRBV27 with TRBJ2-3, with 8 positions matching TRBD1. Trimming took 1 base from V and 6 from J; bases not matched to a gene: 6. This CDR3 contains 15 residues. Germline V gene sequence: CDR1 MNHEY, CDR2 SMNVEV (reference sequence). In DNA form, the CDR3 reads TGTGCCAGCAGTTTATTCCAGGGGGCGGTGGATACGCAGTATTTT. Protein sequence: CASSLFQGAVDTQYF.

The chain recombines TRBV4-2 with TRBJ2-3; TRBD2 matches at 7 bases. V was clipped by 1 base and J by 4 bases; unmatched bases: 5. Per germline, CDR1 LGHNA and CDR2 YNFKEQ. There are 15 residues in the CDR3. CDR3 DNA: TGTGCCAGCAGCCAAGTTCCCCTAGCGGCAGATACGCAGTATTTT. It yields the protein CASSQVPLAADTQYF.

The V and J genes are TRBV5-6 and TRBJ1-1; maybe TRBD1 (6 bases). V was cut by 2 bases and J by 4 bases, with 9 bases left in between. The CDR3 has 13 residues. Germline loops: CDR1 SGHDT, CDR2 YYEEEE. CDR3 DNA sequence: TGTGCCAGCAGCTTCAGGGGACCCACTGAAGCTTTCTTT. As protein: CASSFRGPTEAFF. Drawing the rest from reference TRBV5-6 and TRBJ1-1, the complete variable domain is DAGVTQSPTHLIKTRGQQVTLRCSPKSGHDTVSWYQQALGQGPQFIFQYYEEEERQRGNFPDRFSGHQFPNYSSELNVNALLLGDSALYLCASSFRGPTEAFFGQGTRLTVV.

CDR3 bases: TGTGCCAGCACCAGCGGGGACACCTACGAGCAGTACTTC. Protein: CASTSGDTYEQYF. The gene calls are TRBV2 and TRBJ2-7; perhaps TRBD2 as D (7 bases). Per germline, CDR1 SNHLY and CDR2 FYNNEI. The CDR3 extends over 13 amino acids. Trimming shortened V by 7 bases and J by 2 bases, and 12 bases separated the two germline ends. The full variable domain, with the rest looked up from reference TRBV2 and TRBJ2-7, is EPEVTQTPSHQVTQMGQEVILRCVPISNHLYFYWYRQILGQKVEFLVSFYNNEISEKSEIFDDQFSVERPDGSNFTLKIRSTKLEDSAMYFCASTSGDTYEQYFGPGTRLTVT.

This chain joins TRBV4-1 and TRBJ1-4, with 7 bases that match TRBD1. The J segment lost 0 bases and the V segment lost 4 bases, leaving 5 bases of the junction unmatched. This CDR3 is built from 16 residues. Germline CDR1 MGHRA, CDR2 YSYEKL. CDR3 nucleotides: TGCGCCAGCAGCCTACGGGACAGTGCAACTAATGAAAAACTGTTTTTT. This sequence encodes CASSLRDSATNEKLFF.

The CDR3 loop reads CASSLRSGGVNGYTF. The CDR3 nucleotides are TGTGCCAGCAGTTTACGTTCAGGGGGTGTCAATGGCTACACCTTC. This chain uses TRBV28 with TRBJ1-2; 7 bases line up with TRBD1. The germline V gene encodes CDR1 MDHEN and CDR2 SYDVKM. This CDR3 is built from 15 residues. V lost 2 bases to trimming and J lost 6 bases; unmatched junction nucleotides: 9.

This chain uses TRBV10-3 with TRBJ2-5, with 10 bases aligning to TRBD1. This CDR3 comprises 18 residues. CDR1 ENHRY and CDR2 SYGVKD come from the germline V gene. J was trimmed by 5 bases and V by 5 bases; bases with no gene match: 17. The CDR3 DNA reads TGTGCCATCAGTTTGACAGGGGGCTTCGGGTCGACGTCGGAGACCCAGTACTTC. This translates into CAISLTGGFGSTSETQYF.

The chain uses TRBV28 and TRBJ1-4; weak D call: TRBD1 (5 bases). V was clipped by 1 base and J by 8 bases, with 11 bases between them. Per germline, CDR1 MDHEN and CDR2 SYDVKM. This CDR3 comprises 14 residues. CDR3 in amino acids: CASSLSTGAEKLFF. The CDR3 region has the DNA TGTGCCAGCAGTTTATCAACAGGCGCGGAAAAACTGTTTTTT. Based on the CDR3 plus reference TRBV28 and TRBJ1-4, the full variable domain is DVKVTQSSRYLVKRTGEKVFLECVQDMDHENMFWYRQDPGLGLRLIYFSYDVKMKEKGDIPEGYSVSREKKERFSLILESASTNQTSMYLCASSLSTGAEKLFFGSGTQLSVL.

This clone was seen only a few times. The chain couples TRBV29-1 to TRBJ1-1, with no clear D. V shed 2 bases and J shed 1 base, with 8 bases lying between them. Germline V gene sequence: CDR1 SQVTM, CDR2 ANQGSEA. This CDR3 comprises 13 residues. DNA for the CDR3: TGCAGCGTTGAAAATCAGGCGAACACTGAAGCTTTCTTT. It yields the protein CSVENQANTEAFF.